The 22 T cell receptor beta chains below come from one sample, sequenced in a study of cytomegalovirus exposure and HLA in healthy donors. PCR used 60 Vbeta primers and 13 Jbeta primers. Sequenced by immunoSEQ multiplex PCR; TCRdb stores in-frame clones only, minus some. The table has about 130,000 clones, 70% to 85% seen once. Sequenced sample: PBMCs. The receptor source for this set is a man in his forties in good health and CMV-seropositive.

J is TRBJ2-7 and V is TRBV11-2; 11 positions agree with TRBD2. This CDR3 is 16 amino acids long. V shed 3 bases and J 4 bases; nucleotides not matched to a gene: 8. Looked up from germline, CDR1 is SGHAT and CDR2 is FQNNGV. The CDR3 coding sequence is TGTGCCAGCAGCTTGGGGGAGACTAGCGGGATTTACGAGCAGTACTTC. This codes for CASSLGETSGIYEQYF.

The gene calls are TRBV6-1 and TRBJ1-3, with 7 bases aligning to TRBD1. CDR1 and CDR2 from the germline V gene are MNHNS and SASEGT. V dropped 10 bases and J dropped 0; count of bases not matched to a gene: 6. There are 14 residues in the CDR3. CDR3 in DNA: TGTGCCATAGGACAGGCATACTCTGGAAACACCATATATTTT. As protein: CAIGQAYSGNTIYF.

V usage is TRBV5-1 and J usage is TRBJ1-4, with 8 positions matching TRBD1. This CDR3 comprises 13 residues. With V trimmed by 4 bases and J by 9 bases, 5 bases remained unmatched. Germline loops: CDR1 SGHRS, CDR2 YFSETQ. CDR3 loop: CASSHRDRQKLFF. CDR3 in DNA: TGCGCCAGCAGCCACCGGGACAGGCAAAAACTGTTTTTT.

This clone was recorded only once. Other nucleotide sequences in the sample specify the same CDR3. The rearrangement joins TRBV7-2 to TRBJ2-2, with D possibly being TRBD2 (5 bases). Trimming took 3 bases from V and 7 from J, leaving 12 bases between them. Germline V lookup: CDR1 SGHTA, CDR2 FQGNSA. This CDR3 contains 14 residues. Written as DNA, the CDR3 is TGTGCCAGCAGCTTTTCGGGGTATGGCGGGGAGCTGTTTTTT. Translated, it gives CASSFSGYGGELFF.

This chain links TRBV5-1 with TRBJ1-3, with 9 bases matching TRBD1. This CDR3 region has 15 residues. The germline V gene encodes CDR1 SGHRS and CDR2 YFSETQ. The J segment lost 4 bases and the V segment lost 0 bases, leaving 2 bases of the junction unmatched. The CDR3 protein is CASSLEGTGGNTIYF. CDR3 coding DNA: TGCGCCAGCAGCTTGGAGGGGACAGGGGGAAACACCATATATTTT.

This clone occurred a few times. The CDR3: CASSPKLETGSYGYTF. The DNA for the CDR3 is TGTGCCAGCAGCCCGAAACTGGAGACAGGTTCCTATGGCTACACCTTC. This chain joins TRBV7-9 and TRBJ1-2, with D possibly matching TRBD1 (6 bases). V lost 5 bases and J lost 4, with 20 bases in between. In germline, CDR1 is SEHNR, CDR2 FQNEAQ (reference sequence). The CDR3 has 16 residues. The full variable domain, completed using reference TRBV7-9 and TRBJ1-2, is DTGVSQNPRHKITKRGQNVTFRCDPISEHNRLYWYRQTLGQGPEFLTYFQNEAQLEKSRLLSDRFSAERPKGSFSTLEIQRTEQGDSAMYLCASSPKLETGSYGYTFGSGTRLTVV.

The chain joins TRBV29-1 to TRBJ2-7; D is unclear. V lost 7 bases and J 7 bases, leaving 17 bases between the germline ends. The CDR3 is made up of 12 amino acids. The germline CDR1 and CDR2 sequences are SQVTM and ANQGSEA. CDR3 residues: CSGATTTWEQYF. CDR3 sequence (DNA): TGCAGCGGAGCTACTACCACCTGGGAGCAGTACTTC.

The chain joins TRBV30 to TRBJ2-5; D is unclear. The CDR3 length is 11 residues. In germline, CDR1 is GTSNPN, CDR2 SVGIG (reference sequence). The V end lost 5 bases, the J end lost 5 bases, and 9 bases lay between the germline ends. CDR3 bases: TGTGCCTGGTCCTTTTTGGAGACCCAGTACTTC. It is translated as CAWSFLETQYF.

The chain has TRBV4-1 and TRBJ2-1, with D possibly being TRBD1 (6 bases). The V end lost 3 bases, the J end lost 7 bases, and 19 bases lay between the germline ends. The V gene's germline CDR1 is MGHRA and CDR2 YSYEKL. The CDR3 covers 16 residues. CDR3 bases: TGCGCCAGCAGCCAGGCTTGGACAGCGTCGGGGAATGAGCAGTTCTTC. Protein product: CASSQAWTASGNEQFF.

Comment on this clone: This sample also contains other DNA sequences that code for the same CDR3. This chain connects TRBV20-1 to TRBJ2-5, with D perhaps matching TRBD1 (6 bases). Germline V gene data show CDR1 as DFQATT and CDR2 as SNEGSKA (reference sequence). The CDR3 spans 11 residues. Trimming removed 6 bases at V and 1 base at J, with 6 bases between. The CDR3 loop reads CSAQGQETQYF. The DNA for the CDR3 is TGCAGTGCACAGGGCCAAGAGACCCAGTACTTC.

This clone appeared a single time. V usage is TRBV19 and J usage is TRBJ2-1; 8 nucleotides line up with TRBD1. The CDR3 loop spans 16 amino acids. CDR1 LNHDA and CDR2 SQIVND come from the germline V gene (reference sequence). Trimming cost V 5 bases and J 8 bases; bases outside gene matches: 14. The CDR3 sequence: CASSPKPGTGSDEQFF. CDR3 bases: TGTGCCAGTAGTCCCAAGCCCGGGACAGGTAGCGATGAGCAGTTCTTC.

The chain combines TRBV6-5 with TRBJ1-6; D not resolved. Germline V gene sequence: CDR1 MNHEY, CDR2 SVGAGI. The CDR3 consists of 13 residues. Deletions cut 6 bases from V and 5 bases from J, with 8 bases between. The CDR3 DNA follows: TGTGCCAGCAGCGGACTTAATAATTCACCCCTCCACTTT. It translates to CASSGLNNSPLHF.

The chain carries TRBV19 and TRBJ2-1; maybe TRBD1 (7 bases). CDR1 is LNHDA, CDR2 SQIVND, per germline (reference sequence). The CDR3 is 19 amino acids. With 2 bases removed from V and 4 bases from J, the gap between germline ends came to 24 bases. The CDR3 protein is CASSINPFGDREVYNEQFF. In DNA, the CDR3 is TGTGCCAGTAGTATAAACCCGTTTGGAGACAGGGAGGTTTACAATGAGCAGTTCTTC. The full variable domain, rest sourced from reference TRBV19 and TRBJ2-1, is DGGITQSPKYLFRKEGQNVTLSCEQNLNHDAMYWYRQDPGQGLRLIYYSQIVNDFQKGDIAEGYSVSREKKESFPLTVTSAQKNPTAFYLCASSINPFGDREVYNEQFFGPGTRLTVL.

This clone was seen only a few times. The rearrangement uses TRBV6-5 and TRBJ1-1, with D perhaps TRBD1 (5 bases). CDR1 MNHEY and CDR2 SVGAGI come from the germline V gene. V lost 6 bases to trimming and J lost 1 base, with 15 bases between them. The CDR3 totals 15 residues. CDR3 in amino acids: CASSPEGGANTEAFF. CDR3 DNA sequence: TGTGCCAGCAGCCCCGAAGGAGGGGCGAACACTGAAGCTTTCTTT.

The chain joins TRBV11-2 to TRBJ1-2, with a weak D call TRBD1 (6 bases). CDR1 is SGHAT and CDR2 is FQNNGV in the germline V gene. The V and J ends lost 6 bases and 1 base respectively, with 12 bases between them. The CDR3 is 14 amino acids. CDR3 sequence: CASSQGQSNYGYTF. CDR3 nucleotides: TGTGCCAGCAGTCAGGGGCAGAGTAACTATGGCTACACCTTC.

The V and J genes are TRBV28 and TRBJ2-5; D perhaps matches TRBD1 (5 bases). The germline V gene encodes CDR1 MDHEN and CDR2 SYDVKM. With 3 bases removed from V and 4 bases from J, the gap between germline ends came to 9 bases. The CDR3 totals 13 residues. The CDR3 region is CASSFRVGETQYF. For the CDR3, the DNA is TGTGCCAGCAGTTTCAGGGTTGGAGAGACCCAGTACTTC.

The gene calls are TRBV6-1 and TRBJ2-7, with 15 positions matching TRBD2. CDR3 length: 14 residues. J lost 11 bases, V lost 5 bases, and 7 bases had no gene match. Germline-derived CDR1 and CDR2 are MNHNS and SASEGT. This chain's CDR3 is CASSSGTSGRNKYF. CDR3 sequence (DNA): TGTGCCAGCAGTTCCGGGACTAGCGGGAGGAATAAGTACTTC.

The rearrangement uses TRBV28 and TRBJ2-1, with D maybe TRBD2 (6 bases). The CDR3 is 16 residues long. V was pared by 3 bases and J by 0 bases, with 12 bases between. Per the germline V gene, CDR1 is MDHEN and CDR2 is SYDVKM. CDR3 coding DNA: TGTGCCAGCAGTTTGCTCCGGGGGAGCTCCTACAATGAGCAGTTCTTC. Protein sequence: CASSLLRGSSYNEQFF.

The chain joins TRBV9 to TRBJ2-2, with 9 nucleotides matching TRBD2. Germline loops: CDR1 SGDLS, CDR2 YYNGEE. The CDR3 is 18 amino acids. Trimming took 0 bases from V and 4 from J; bases not matched to a gene: 10. The CDR3 nucleotides read TGTGCCAGCAGCGTAGGCTTTGGGACTAGCAAACTCACCGGGGAGCTGTTTTTT. It specifies CASSVGFGTSKLTGELFF.

The chain is built from TRBV28 and TRBJ2-7, with D tentatively TRBD1 (5 bases). The germline V gene has CDR1 MDHEN and CDR2 SYDVKM. With 5 bases removed from V and 1 base from J, the gap between germline ends came to 9 bases. The CDR3 runs 13 residues. The CDR3 DNA reads TGTGCCAGCAGTCCAGGGTATTCCTACGAGCAGTACTTC. Translating gives CASSPGYSYEQYF.

V usage is TRBV12-5 and J usage is TRBJ2-1; 7 bases line up with TRBD1. This CDR3 spans 14 amino acids. In germline, CDR1 is LGHNT, CDR2 FRNRAP. The ends lost 6 bases at V and 8 bases at J; junction bases unmatched: 10. The CDR3 reads CASGPGQARYEQFF. In DNA form, the CDR3 reads TGTGCTAGTGGACCCGGACAGGCTCGATATGAGCAGTTCTTC.

V usage is TRBV6-1 and J usage is TRBJ1-6; 9 bases align to TRBD1. J was trimmed by 5 bases and V by 1 base; bases with no gene match: 12. The CDR3 contains 19 residues. The germline V gene encodes CDR1 MNHNS and CDR2 SASEGT. CDR3 protein: CASSEVGEGTGRNNSPLHF. The CDR3 nucleotides read TGTGCCAGCAGTGAAGTGGGTGAGGGGACAGGGAGGAATAATTCACCCCTCCACTTT.